This TCR beta chain comes out of a study of radiotherapy plus CTLA-4 blockade in lung cancer. Study in general: Overall, around 19% of patients showed an objective response, while over 30% attained disease control.

Points on this clone: Its antigen is not known.

Patients in the study, people with chemo-refractory metastatic non-small-cell lung cancer, received focal radiation plus ipilimumab CTLA-4 blockade. Study-level results: Subsequent to radiotherapy plus ipilimumab, tumor-derived TCR clones underwent expansion in blood. Alongside interferon-beta, early blood T cell clone dynamics were reportedly the best predictor of response.

Sequencing used immunoSEQ multiplex PCR; TCRdb keeps in-frame clones, though not all of them. The sample has roughly 100,000 clones, around 83% seen once; the top ten hold about 26%. This TCR derives from a human donor with non-small cell lung cancer that progressed on radiotherapy plus ipilimumab. Sequenced here: peripheral blood, sampled from a patient treated with radiotherapy plus ipilimumab.

CDR3 sequence (DNA): TGTGCCAGCAGTGAGCCTGTTAGCGGGAGGTCAGATACGCAGTATTTT. Residues: CASSEPVSGRSDTQYF. This chain links TRBV2 with TRBJ2-3, with 10 nucleotides matching TRBD2. Germline lookup yields CDR1 SNHLY and CDR2 FYNNEI. The CDR3 loop spans 16 amino acids. Unmatched junction bases numbered 7, after V lost 3 bases and J lost 4 bases.